This TCR beta chain was documented in a study of T-cell reconstitution after alpha-beta-depleted transplantation in children. Overall study findings and caveats: After transplant, high TCRbeta diversity at day 60 in some patients arose from surviving recipient T cells and thymic progenitors. By one year post-transplant, T-cell counts and diversity largely arose from T cells that were newly produced. Where alpha-beta T cells came from about two months after transplant was reportedly several hundred expanded graft clones.

A library of TCRbeta sequences, prepared with unique molecular identifiers, was generated. Each CDR3 protein is one row after TCRdb ran MiXCR on the PCR reads. The table shows 440,000 or so distinct CDR3 sequences, with 43% occurring only once. CDR1 KGHSH and CDR2 LQKENI come from the germline V gene. The CDR3 sequence is 16 residues long. Trimming cost V 3 bases and J 0 bases; bases outside gene matches: 5. This clonotype was counted between two and nine times. Its antigen is still unknown. The chain employs TRBV18 and TRBJ2-5, with 9 nucleotides matching TRBD1. The TCR sequence derives from a girl between 2 and 10 years old with aplastic anemia, due to receive a stem cell transplant. This specimen consisted of PBMCs, obtained before TCRalphabeta/CD19-depleted stem cell transplant. The CDR3 here is CASSPGTGSYQETQYF. DNA for the CDR3: TGTGCCAGCTCACCTGGGACAGGGTCCTACCAAGAGACCCAGTACTTC.